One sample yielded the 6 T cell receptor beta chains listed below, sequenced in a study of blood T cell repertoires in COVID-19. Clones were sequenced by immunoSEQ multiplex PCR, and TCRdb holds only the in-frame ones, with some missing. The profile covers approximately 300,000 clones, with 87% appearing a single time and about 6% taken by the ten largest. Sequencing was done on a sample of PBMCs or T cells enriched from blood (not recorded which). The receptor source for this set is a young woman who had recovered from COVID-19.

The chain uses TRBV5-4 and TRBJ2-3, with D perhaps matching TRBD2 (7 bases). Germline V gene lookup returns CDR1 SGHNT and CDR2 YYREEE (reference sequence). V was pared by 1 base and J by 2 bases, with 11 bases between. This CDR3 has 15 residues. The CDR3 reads CASSLRGGSTDTQYF. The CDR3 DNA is TGTGCCAGCAGCTTGAGGGGGGGGTCCACAGATACGCAGTATTTT.

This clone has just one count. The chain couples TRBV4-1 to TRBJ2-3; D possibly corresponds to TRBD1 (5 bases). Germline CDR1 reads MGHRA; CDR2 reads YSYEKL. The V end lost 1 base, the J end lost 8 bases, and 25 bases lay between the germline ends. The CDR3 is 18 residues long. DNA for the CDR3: TGCGCCAGCAGCCAAGTTAGGGTTTTGTCAGGGTCTAAAACTACGCAGTATTTT. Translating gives CASSQVRVLSGSKTTQYF.

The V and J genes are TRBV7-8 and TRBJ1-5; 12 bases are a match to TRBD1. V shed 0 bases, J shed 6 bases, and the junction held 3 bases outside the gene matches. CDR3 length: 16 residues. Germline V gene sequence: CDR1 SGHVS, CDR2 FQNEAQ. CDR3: CASSLAGQGAGQPQHF. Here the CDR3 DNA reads TGTGCCAGCAGCTTAGCGGGACAGGGGGCAGGTCAGCCCCAGCATTTT.

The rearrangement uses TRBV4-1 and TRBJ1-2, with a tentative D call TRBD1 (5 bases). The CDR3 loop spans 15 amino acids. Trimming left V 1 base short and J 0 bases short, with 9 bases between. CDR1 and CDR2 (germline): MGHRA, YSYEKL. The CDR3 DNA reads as TGCGCCAGCAGCCAAGTAACAGGCACTAACTATGGCTACACCTTC. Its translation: CASSQVTGTNYGYTF.

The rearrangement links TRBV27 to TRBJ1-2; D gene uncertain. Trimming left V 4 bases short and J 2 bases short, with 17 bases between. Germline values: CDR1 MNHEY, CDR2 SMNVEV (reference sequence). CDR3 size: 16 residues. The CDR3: CASSSLRVTPNYGYTF. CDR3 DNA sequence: TGTGCCAGCAGTTCCCTACGGGTTACACCCAACTATGGCTACACCTTC.

CDR3 DNA sequence: TGTGCCATCACCGCAGGGGACCCCAGGGGCGGGGAGCTGTTTTTT. Residues: CAITAGDPRGGELFF. The genes are TRBV10-3 and TRBJ2-2; D is possibly TRBD1 (6 bases). The germline gives CDR1 ENHRY, CDR2 SYGVKD. This CDR3 spans 15 amino acids. V was trimmed by 7 bases and J by 7 bases, leaving 19 bases between them.